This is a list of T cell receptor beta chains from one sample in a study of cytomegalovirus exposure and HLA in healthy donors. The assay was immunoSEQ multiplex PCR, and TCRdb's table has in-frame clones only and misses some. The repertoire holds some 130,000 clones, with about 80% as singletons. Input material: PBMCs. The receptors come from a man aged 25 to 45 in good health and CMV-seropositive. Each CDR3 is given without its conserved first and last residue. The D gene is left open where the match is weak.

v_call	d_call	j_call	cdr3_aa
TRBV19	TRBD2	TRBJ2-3	ASSIRRTSGTSTDTQY
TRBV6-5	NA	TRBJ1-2	VTTRGGDLGYT
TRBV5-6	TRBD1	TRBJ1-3	ASSPGQRMTRNTIY
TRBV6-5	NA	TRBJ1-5	ASSRDWNSNQPQH
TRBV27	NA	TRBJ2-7	ASSLKDSTYEQY
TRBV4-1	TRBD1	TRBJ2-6	ASSQQQGAGANVLT
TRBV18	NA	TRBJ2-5	ASSRAYQETQY
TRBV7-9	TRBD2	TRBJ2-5	ASSFGLAGGPVQTQY
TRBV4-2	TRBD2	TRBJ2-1	ASSQETGSGGDNEQF
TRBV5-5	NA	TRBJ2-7	ASSYRPDGDEQY
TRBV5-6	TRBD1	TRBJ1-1	ASSLVRQGEPF
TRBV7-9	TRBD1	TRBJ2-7	ASSLWTGIHYYEQY
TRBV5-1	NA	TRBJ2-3	ASSSIPKTGAGRNSTDTQY
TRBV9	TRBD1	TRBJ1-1	ASSVRQGDTEAF
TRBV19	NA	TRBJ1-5	ASSIEGGPQH
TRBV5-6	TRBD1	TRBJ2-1	ASSFNPGGNEQF
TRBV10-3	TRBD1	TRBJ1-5	AAGPTGGNQPQH
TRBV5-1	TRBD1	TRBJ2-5	ASSLRTGRETQY
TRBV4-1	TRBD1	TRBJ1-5	ASSQGSGRGENQPQH
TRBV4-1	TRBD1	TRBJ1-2	ASGVPDRVDYGYT
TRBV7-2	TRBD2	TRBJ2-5	ASSLGGGQETQY
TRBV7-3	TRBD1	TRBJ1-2	ASSPRQGRLYGYT
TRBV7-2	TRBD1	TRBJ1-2	ASSLGQGATYGYT
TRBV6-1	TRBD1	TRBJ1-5	ASSEGTGDGPQH
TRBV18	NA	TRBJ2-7	ASSLEYEQY
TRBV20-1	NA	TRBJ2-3	SAQRGDTQY
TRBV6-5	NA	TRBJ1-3	ASRRDNSGNTIY
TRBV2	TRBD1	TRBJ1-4	ASSVGQSNEKLF
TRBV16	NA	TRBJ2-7	ASSPAAPYEQY
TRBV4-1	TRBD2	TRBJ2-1	ASSSPGTSGKYNEQF
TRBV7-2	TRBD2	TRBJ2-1	ASSSIAGSYNEQF
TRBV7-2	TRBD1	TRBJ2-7	ASSPTGGVGEQY
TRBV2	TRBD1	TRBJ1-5	ASQGQGYSNQPQH
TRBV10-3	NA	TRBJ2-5	AISESPWETQY
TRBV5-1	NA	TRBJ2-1	ASRDSSYNEQF
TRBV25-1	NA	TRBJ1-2	ASREQGRAYGYT
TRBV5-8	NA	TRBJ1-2	ASSFSGHTT
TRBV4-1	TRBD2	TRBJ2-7	ASSQPLREGRGRYEQY
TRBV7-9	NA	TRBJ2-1	ASSHYGQTNEQF
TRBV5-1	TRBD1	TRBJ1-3	ASSLDSTGTGNTIY
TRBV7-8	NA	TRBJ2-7	ASSSTYEQY
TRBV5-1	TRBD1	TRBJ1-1	ASSRSQGYAF
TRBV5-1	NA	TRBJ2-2	ASSLLVSRQAGELF
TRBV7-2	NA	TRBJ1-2	ASSSDGMDYGYT
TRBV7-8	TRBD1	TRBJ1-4	ASSNRDRVGRNREKLF
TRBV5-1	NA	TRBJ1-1	ASSLGGGGNTEAF
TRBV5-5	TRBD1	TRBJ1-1	ASSLRTGNTEAF